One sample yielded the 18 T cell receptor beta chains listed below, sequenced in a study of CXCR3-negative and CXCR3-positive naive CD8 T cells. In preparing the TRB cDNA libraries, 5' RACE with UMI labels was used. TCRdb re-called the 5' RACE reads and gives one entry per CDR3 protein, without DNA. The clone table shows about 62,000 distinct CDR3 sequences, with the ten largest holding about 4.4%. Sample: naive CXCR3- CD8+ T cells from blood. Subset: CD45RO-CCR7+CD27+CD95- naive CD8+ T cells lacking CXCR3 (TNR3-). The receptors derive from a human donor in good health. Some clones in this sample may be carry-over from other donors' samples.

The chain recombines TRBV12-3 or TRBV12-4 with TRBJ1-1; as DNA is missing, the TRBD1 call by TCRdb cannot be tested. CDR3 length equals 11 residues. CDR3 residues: CASSSTGAAFF.

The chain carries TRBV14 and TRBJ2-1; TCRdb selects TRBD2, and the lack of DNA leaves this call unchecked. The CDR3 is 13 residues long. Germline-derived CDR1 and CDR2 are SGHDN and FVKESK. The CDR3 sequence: CASSRTSANEQFF.

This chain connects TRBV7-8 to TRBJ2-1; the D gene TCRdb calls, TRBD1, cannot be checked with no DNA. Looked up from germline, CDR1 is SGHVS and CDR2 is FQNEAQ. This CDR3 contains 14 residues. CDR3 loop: CASSPEPGGNEQFF.

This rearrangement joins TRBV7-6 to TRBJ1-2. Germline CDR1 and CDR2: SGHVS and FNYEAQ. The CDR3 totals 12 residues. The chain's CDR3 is CASSLEGYGYTF.

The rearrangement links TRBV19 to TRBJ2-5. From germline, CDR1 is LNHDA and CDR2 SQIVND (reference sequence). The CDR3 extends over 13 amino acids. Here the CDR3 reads CASSILMQETQYF.

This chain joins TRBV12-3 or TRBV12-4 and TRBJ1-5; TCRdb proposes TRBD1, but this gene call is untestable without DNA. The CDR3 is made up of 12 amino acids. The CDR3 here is CASSPGDQPQHF.

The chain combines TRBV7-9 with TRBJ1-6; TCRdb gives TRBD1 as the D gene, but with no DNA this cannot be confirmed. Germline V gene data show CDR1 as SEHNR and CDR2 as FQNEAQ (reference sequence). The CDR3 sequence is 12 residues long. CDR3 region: CASSSRASPLHF.

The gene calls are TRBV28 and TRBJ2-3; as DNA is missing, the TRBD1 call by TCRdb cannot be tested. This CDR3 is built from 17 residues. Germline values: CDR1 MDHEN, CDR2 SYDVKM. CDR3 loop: CASSPIRQGAGTDTPYF.

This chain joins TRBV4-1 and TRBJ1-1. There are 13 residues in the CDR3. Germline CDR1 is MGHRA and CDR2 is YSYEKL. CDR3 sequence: CASSQVRGTEAFF.

CDR3 protein: CASSHGHGAYEQYF. This chain connects TRBV5-1 to TRBJ2-7; as DNA is missing, the TRBD1 call by TCRdb cannot be tested. This CDR3 has 14 residues. Germline V CDR1 and CDR2: SGHRS, YFSETQ. Based on the CDR3 plus reference TRBV5-1 and TRBJ2-7, the full variable domain is KAGVTQTPRYLIKTRGQQVTLSCSPISGHRSVSWYQQTPGQGLQFLFEYFSETQRNKGNFPGRFSGRQFSNSRSEMNVSTLELGDSALYLCASSHGHGAYEQYFGPGTRLTVT.

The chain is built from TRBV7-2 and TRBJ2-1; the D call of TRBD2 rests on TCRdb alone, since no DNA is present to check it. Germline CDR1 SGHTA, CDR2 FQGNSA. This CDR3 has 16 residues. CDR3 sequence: CASSLLGGGAGNEQFF.

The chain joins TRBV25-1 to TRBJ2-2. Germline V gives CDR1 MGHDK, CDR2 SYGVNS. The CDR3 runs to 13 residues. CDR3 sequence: CASSDHEAGELFF.

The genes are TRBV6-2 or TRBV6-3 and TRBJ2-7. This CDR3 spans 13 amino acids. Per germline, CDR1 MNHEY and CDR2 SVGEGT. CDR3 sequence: CASSYRPPYEQYF.

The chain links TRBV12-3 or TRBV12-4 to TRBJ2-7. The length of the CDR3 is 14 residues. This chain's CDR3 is CASSLVGLTYEQYF.

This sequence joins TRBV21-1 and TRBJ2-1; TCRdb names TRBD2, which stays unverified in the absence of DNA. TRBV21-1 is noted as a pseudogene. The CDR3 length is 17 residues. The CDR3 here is CASRASLAGGRYNEQFF.

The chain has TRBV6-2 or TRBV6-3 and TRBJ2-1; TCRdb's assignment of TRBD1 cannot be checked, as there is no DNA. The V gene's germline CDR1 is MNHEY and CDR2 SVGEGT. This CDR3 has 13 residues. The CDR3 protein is CASSWTEYNEQFF.

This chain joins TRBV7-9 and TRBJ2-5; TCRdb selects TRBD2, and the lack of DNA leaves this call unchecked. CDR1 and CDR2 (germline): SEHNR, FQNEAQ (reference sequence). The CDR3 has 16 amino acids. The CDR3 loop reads CASSHIPGTNQETQYF.

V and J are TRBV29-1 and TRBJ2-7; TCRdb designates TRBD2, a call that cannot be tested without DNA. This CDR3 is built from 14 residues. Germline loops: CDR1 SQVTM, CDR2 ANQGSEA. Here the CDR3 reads CSAAVTGTAYEQYF.